The TCR beta chain under discussion was sequenced for a study of blood T cell repertoires in COVID-19. Study context: Italy, Spain and the United States were the sources of the convalescent and acute COVID-19 samples.

The method was immunoSEQ multiplex PCR; TCRdb's version includes in-frame clones alone and lacks a portion of them. Of 300,000 to 400,000 clones listed, approximately 85% were seen once; the top ten hold more than 6%. Trimming pared 3 bases from V and 2 bases from J, leaving 9 bases between. CDR1 is SGHRS and CDR2 is YFSETQ in the germline V gene. This CDR3 is built from 13 residues. The chain carries TRBV5-1 and TRBJ2-7; D is possibly TRBD2 (5 bases). The receptor was derived from a human donor in a cohort sampled during active COVID-19. The sample consisted of peripheral blood. The CDR3 bases are TGCGCCAGCAGCTATGACGGGACCTACGAGCAGTACTTC. Encoded protein: CASSYDGTYEQYF.